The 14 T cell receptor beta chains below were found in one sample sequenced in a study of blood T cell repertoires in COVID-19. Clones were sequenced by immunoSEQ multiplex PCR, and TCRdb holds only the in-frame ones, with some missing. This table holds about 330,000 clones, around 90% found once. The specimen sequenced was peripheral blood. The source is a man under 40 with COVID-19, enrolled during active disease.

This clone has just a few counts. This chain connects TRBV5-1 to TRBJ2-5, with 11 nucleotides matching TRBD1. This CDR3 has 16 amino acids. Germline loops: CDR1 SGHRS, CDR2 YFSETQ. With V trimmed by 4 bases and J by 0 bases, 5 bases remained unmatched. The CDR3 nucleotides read TGCGCCAGCAGCGCCGGGACAGGGGGATACCAAGAGACCCAGTACTTC. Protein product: CASSAGTGGYQETQYF.

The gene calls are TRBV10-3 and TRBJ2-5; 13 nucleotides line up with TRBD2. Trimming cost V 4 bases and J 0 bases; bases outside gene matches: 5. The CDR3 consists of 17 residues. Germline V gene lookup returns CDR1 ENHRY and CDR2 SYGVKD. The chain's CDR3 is CAISATGLAGNQETQYF. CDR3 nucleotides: TGTGCCATCAGTGCGACGGGACTAGCGGGAAACCAAGAGACCCAGTACTTC.

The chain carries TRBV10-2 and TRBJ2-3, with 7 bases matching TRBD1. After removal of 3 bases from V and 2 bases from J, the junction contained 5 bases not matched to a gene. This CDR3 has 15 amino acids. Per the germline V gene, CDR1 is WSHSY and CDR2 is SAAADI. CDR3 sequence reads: CASSDTGATTDTQYF. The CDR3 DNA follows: TGCGCCAGCAGTGATACAGGGGCCACCACAGATACGCAGTATTTT.

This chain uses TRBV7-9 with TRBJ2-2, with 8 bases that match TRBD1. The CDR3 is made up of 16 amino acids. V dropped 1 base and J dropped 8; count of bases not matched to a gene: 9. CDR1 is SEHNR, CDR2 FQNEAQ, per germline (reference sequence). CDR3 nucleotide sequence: TGTGCCAGCAGCTTAGGAGTGACAGGGGTACGTGGGGAGCTGTTTTTT. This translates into CASSLGVTGVRGELFF.

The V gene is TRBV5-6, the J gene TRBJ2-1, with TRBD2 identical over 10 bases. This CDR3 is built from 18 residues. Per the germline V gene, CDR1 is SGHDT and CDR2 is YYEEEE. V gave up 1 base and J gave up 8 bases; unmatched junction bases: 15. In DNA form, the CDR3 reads TGTGCCAGCAGCTTGTGGCTAGCGGGAGTCCCTCTACGACATGAGCAGTTCTTC. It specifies CASSLWLAGVPLRHEQFF. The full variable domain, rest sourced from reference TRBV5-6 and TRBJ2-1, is DAGVTQSPTHLIKTRGQQVTLRCSPKSGHDTVSWYQQALGQGPQFIFQYYEEEERQRGNFPDRFSGHQFPNYSSELNVNALLLGDSALYLCASSLWLAGVPLRHEQFFGPGTRLTVL.

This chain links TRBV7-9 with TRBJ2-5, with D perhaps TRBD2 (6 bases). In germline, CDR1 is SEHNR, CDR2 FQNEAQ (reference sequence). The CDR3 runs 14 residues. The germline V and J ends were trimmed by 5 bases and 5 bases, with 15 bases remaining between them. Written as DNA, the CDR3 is TGTGCCAGCAGCCCAATGGGAGGTACGGAGACCCAGTACTTC. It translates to CASSPMGGTETQYF.

CDR3: CASSAGQPVDTQYF. The CDR3 DNA follows: TGTGCCAGCTCCGCTGGACAGCCTGTAGATACGCAGTATTTT. The chain joins TRBV18 to TRBJ2-3, with D perhaps TRBD1 (6 bases). The CDR3 sequence is 14 residues long. Germline V gene data show CDR1 as KGHSH and CDR2 as LQKENI. Between the trimmed V and J ends, which lost 6 bases and 5 bases, there was a span of 15 bases.

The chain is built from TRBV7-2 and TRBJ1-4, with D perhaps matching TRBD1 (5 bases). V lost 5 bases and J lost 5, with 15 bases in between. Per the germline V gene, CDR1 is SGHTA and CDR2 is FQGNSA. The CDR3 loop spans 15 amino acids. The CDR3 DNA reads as TGTGCCAGCAGCATTATTGGGACTCAGAATGAAAAACTGTTTTTT. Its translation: CASSIIGTQNEKLFF.

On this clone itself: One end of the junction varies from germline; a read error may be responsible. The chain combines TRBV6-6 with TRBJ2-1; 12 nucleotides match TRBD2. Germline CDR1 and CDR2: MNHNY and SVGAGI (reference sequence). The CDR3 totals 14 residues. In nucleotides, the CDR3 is TGTGCCTGCAGCAGGACTAGCGGGAACAATGAGCAGTTCTTC. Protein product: CACSRTSGNNEQFF.

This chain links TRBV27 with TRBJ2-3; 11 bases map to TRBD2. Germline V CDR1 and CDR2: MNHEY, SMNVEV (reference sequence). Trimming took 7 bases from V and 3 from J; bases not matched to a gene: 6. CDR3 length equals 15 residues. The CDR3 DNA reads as TGTGCCAGCAACCTAGCGGGAGGAAGTACAGATACGCAGTATTTT. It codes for CASNLAGGSTDTQYF.

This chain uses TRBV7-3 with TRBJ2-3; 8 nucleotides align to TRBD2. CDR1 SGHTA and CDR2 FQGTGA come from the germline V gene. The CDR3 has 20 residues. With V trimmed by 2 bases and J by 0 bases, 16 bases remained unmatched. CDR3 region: CASSLLIFGAGGPSTDTQYF. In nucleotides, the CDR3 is TGTGCCAGCAGCTTATTGATATTCGGTGCGGGGGGTCCTAGCACAGATACGCAGTATTTT.

CDR3 in amino acids: CASSVGTEPNYGYTF. The CDR3 DNA reads as TGTGCCAGCAGCGTAGGGACAGAACCTAACTATGGCTACACCTTC. The J gene is TRBJ1-2, the V gene TRBV9; maybe TRBD1 (6 bases). Trimming removed 0 bases at V and 0 bases at J, with 9 bases between. CDR3 length: 15 amino acids. CDR1 SGDLS and CDR2 YYNGEE come from the germline V gene.

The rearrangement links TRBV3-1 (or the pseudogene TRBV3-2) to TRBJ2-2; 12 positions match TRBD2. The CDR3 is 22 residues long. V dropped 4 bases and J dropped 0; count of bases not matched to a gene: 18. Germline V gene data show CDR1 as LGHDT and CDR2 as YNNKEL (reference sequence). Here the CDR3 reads CASSLHSAASGRAWANTGELFF. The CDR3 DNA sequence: TGTGCCAGCAGCCTACACTCCGCGGCTAGCGGGAGGGCTTGGGCGAACACCGGGGAGCTGTTTTTT.

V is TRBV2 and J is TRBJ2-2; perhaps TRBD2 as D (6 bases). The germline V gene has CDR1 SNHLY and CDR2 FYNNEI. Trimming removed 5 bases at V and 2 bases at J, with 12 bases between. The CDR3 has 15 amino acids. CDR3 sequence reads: CASSQYGGNTGELFF. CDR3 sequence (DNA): TGTGCCAGCAGTCAGTACGGGGGAAACACCGGGGAGCTGTTTTTT.